What follows describes a single T cell receptor (beta chain). This clone's antigen is unknown. No base quality values were provided; no much bigger clone lies one nucleotide off. The data originate from a study of blood T cell repertoires in COVID-19 (dated by TCRdb to the early 2020s). For the wider study: Samples covering the acute and convalescent phases of COVID-19 were provided by collaborators in the United States, Italy and Spain. Where available, HLA class I and class II types were obtained from metadata supplied by the sample provider rather than from assay-based typing. Samples were obtained from the ongoing ImmuneRACE study (first 160 participants) and from 1,254 subjects provided by 6 global collaborators. A de-identified subject ID, COVID-19 status, age in years and sex were almost always included in the sample metadata. The material from the prospective study consisted of cDNA or gDNA derived from T cells, B-cell-depleted T cells, or PBMCs. The repertoires were released in a freely available public database intended as a resource for research on the immune response to SARS-CoV-2. Subjects who had been exposed to COVID-19, were actively infected with it, or had recovered from it provided the deeply sampled blood TCRbeta repertoires that made up the dataset.

Collaborating institutions collected whole blood in K2EDTA tubes following their own protocols. For TCRbeta analysis, collaborators shipped samples as frozen whole blood, isolated PBMCs, or DNA extracted from either of those sample types. The immunoSEQ Assay, a bias-controlled multiplex PCR, was used to amplify TCRbeta CDR3 regions from genomic DNA. For the original study's pipeline: Within the assay, amplification of reference gene primers was used to estimate how many nucleated cells each sample contained. Sequence reads were collapsed and filtered to measure the absolute abundance of every unique TCRbeta CDR3 rearrangement. Productive Simpson clonality was computed per sample as the square root of Simpson's diversity index over productive rearrangements. TCRdb stores this immuneACCESS table with in-frame sequences only. Part of the clones is absent; in the studies checked, under half of the shortfall reflects unresolved V genes, and no reason is known for the rest. Clone size and the V and J calls come from that table; the DNA yielded D and trimming. Counted in this sample were some 42,000 clones; about 88% of them appeared once. The top ten clones comprise 13% of the sample.

The research as a whole found: The amount of clinical and demographic metadata varied by source and participant and was provided uncurated.

This clonotype was obtained from a woman in her 70s in a cohort sampled during active COVID-19. Sequencing input: peripheral blood.

In nucleotide form, the sequence is TGTGCCAGCAGGGGGGGGGACAGGGGATACAATCAGCCCCAGCATTTT. Its coded protein is CASRGGDRGYNQPQHF. This chain joins TRBV28 to TRBJ1-5, and 10 junctional nucleotides match TRBD1. The CDR3 has 16 amino acids, counting the end cysteine and phenylalanine. Of the read, only the CDR3 DNA is kept; its 48 bases are in frame from base 1. V lost 6 bases and J lost 3 bases, and the count of bases not matched to a germline gene is 8. In the germline V gene, CDR1 corresponds to MDHEN and CDR2 to SYDVKM.